The clone carrying this T cell receptor beta chain was observed at least ten times. The germline CDR1 and CDR2 sequences are MNHEY and SVGEGT. The CDR3 spans 16 residues. V lost 3 bases to trimming and J lost 2 bases, with 17 bases between them. Those patients picked for sequencing had displayed CD8+CD57+ cell expansion on flow cytometry. The entry originates in a study of CD8+CD57+ T cells in acquired aplastic anemia. Both TCR beta VDJ combination and CDR3 sequence profiling were carried out. Genomic DNA was the template for this profiling. TCRdb reprocessed the reads with MiXCR, giving one entry per CDR3 protein. Here the sample spans around 290,000 distinct CDR3 sequences, 56% being singletons.

This chain connects TRBV6-2 or TRBV6-3 to TRBJ2-7; D is unclear. The sequence derives from a human donor with aplastic anemia. Sequenced: sorted CD4+, CD8+, or CD8+CD57+ T cells (not recorded which) from PBMCs. The CDR3 nucleotides are TGTGCCAGCAGTTATGTTCGCCAATTAGGGACCTACGAGCAGTACTTC. This translates into CASSYVRQLGTYEQYF.